This T cell receptor (beta chain) was sequenced in a study of OX40 agonist ivuxolimab in advanced cancers. The wider study: Three dose-escalation patients had partial responses: one with hepatocellular carcinoma and two with cutaneous melanoma.

Overall study results and limits: Among the nonresponders, some also had low normalized T-cell clonal expansion.

Worth noting for this clone: Its target is not known.

CDR3 size: 16 residues. The V segment lost 4 bases and the J segment 7 bases; nucleotides outside the gene matches: 5. Germline lookup yields CDR1 LNHDA and CDR2 SQIVND (reference sequence). Produced via immunoSEQ multiplex PCR; TCRdb's table is partial and in-frame only. Here the sample spans tens of thousands of clones, approximately 91% being singletons. The chain couples TRBV19 to TRBJ2-1, with 15 positions matching TRBD2. The source material was CD4+ or CD8+ T cells sorted from blood, sampled in a trial of the OX40 agonist ivuxolimab. The receptor comes from an adult with an advanced solid tumor such as melanoma, head and neck, liver or kidney cancer. This chain's CDR3 is CASSTRTSGRGNEQFF. The CDR3 nucleotides are TGTGCCAGTAGTACCCGGACTAGCGGGAGGGGTAATGAGCAGTTCTTC.